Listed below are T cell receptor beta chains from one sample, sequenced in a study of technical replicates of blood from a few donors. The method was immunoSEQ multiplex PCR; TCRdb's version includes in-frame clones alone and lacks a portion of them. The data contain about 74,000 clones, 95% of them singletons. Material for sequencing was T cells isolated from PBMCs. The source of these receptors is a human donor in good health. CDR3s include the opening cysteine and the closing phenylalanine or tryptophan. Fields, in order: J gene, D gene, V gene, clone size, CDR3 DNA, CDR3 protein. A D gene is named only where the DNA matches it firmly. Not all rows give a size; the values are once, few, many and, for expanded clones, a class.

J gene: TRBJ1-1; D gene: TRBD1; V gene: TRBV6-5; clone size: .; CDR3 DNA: TGTGCCAGCACGCCGGGACAGGTAATGAACACTGAAGCTTTCTTT; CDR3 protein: CASTPGQVMNTEAFF
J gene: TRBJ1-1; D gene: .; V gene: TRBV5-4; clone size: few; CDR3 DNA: TGTGCCAGCAGCTTATCAGGGGTTGGCTACGTGAACACTGAAGCTTTCTTT; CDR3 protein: CASSLSGVGYVNTEAFF
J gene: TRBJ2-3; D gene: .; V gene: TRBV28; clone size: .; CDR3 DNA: TGTGCCAGCAGTTTTGTTCCAGGTGAGGGAAGCACAGATACGCAGTATTTT; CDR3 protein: CASSFVPGEGSTDTQYF
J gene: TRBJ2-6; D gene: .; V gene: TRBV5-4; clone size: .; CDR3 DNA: TGTGCCAGCACCGACGGCGGGGTTATTTCGGCCAACGTCCTGACTTTC; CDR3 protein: CASTDGGVISANVLTF
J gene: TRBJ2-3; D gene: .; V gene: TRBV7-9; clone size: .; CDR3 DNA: TGTGCCAGCAGCCGCACAGGTCTAAGCACAGATACGCAGTATTTT; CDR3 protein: CASSRTGLSTDTQYF
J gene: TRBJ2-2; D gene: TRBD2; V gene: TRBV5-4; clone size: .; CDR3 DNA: TGTGCCAGCAAAACTAGCGGGACCGGGGAGCTGTTTTTT; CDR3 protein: CASKTSGTGELFF
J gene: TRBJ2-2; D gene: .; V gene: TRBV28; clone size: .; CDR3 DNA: TGTGCCAGCCAGGAACCCGCGAACACCGGGGAGCTGTTTTTT; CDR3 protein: CASQEPANTGELFF
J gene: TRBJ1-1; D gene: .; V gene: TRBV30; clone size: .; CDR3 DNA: TGTGCCCGCGGACTGGTGAACACTGAAGCTTTCTTT; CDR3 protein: CARGLVNTEAFF
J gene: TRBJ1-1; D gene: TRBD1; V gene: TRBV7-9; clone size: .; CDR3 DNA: TGTGCCAGCAGCATTAGACAGGGTGGTATTTGGGGGAACACTGAAGCTTTCTTT; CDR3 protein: CASSIRQGGIWGNTEAFF
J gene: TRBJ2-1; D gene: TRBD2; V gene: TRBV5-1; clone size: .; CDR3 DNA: TGCGCCAGCAGCTTGGAAGGGACTAGCTTCGATGAGCAGTTCTTC; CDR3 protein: CASSLEGTSFDEQFF
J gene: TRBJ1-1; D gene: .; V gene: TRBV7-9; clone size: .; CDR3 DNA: TGTGCCAGCAGCTCAGTGGGGGGGCGAAACACTGAAGCTTTCTTT; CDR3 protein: CASSSVGGRNTEAFF
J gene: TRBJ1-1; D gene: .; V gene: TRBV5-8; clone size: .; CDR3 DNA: TGTGCCAGCAGTCCCCTGACAGGAGGAAACACTGAAGCTTTCTTT; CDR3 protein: CASSPLTGGNTEAFF
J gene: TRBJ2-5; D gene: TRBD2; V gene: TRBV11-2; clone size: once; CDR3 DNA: TGTGCCAGCAGCTTAGCTAGCGGCTACCAAGAGACCCAGTACTTC; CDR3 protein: CASSLASGYQETQYF
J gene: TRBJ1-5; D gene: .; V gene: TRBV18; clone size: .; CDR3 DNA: TGTGCCAGCTCAGCAGGGGAAAATCAGCCCCAGCATTTT; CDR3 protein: CASSAGENQPQHF
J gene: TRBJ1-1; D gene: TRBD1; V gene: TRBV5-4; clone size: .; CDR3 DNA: TGTGCTTCAGGGGGGAACACTGAAGCTTTCTTT; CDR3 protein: CASGGNTEAFF
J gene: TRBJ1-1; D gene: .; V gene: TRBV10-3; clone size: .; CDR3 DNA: TGTGCCATCAGGGGACTCGGTAAACCTGAAGCTTTCTTT; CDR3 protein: CAIRGLGKPEAFF
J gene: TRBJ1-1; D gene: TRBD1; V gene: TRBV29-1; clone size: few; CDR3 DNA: TGCAGCACCAACAGGGGCCCGGGGGAAGCTTTCTTT; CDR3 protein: CSTNRGPGEAFF
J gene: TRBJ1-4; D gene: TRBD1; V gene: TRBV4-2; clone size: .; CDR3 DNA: TGTGCCAGCAGCGACACAGGGGTGGCAACTAATGAAAAACTGTTTTTT; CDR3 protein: CASSDTGVATNEKLFF
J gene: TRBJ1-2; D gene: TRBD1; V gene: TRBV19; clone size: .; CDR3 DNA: TGTGCCAGTAGTATCCGAGGACAGGGTGGAGATGGCTACACCTTC; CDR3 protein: CASSIRGQGGDGYTF
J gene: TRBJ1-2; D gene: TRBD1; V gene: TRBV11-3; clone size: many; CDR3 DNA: TGTGCCAGCAGCTTAGAGGGTCGACAGGGGAACTATGGCTACACCTTC; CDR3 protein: CASSLEGRQGNYGYTF
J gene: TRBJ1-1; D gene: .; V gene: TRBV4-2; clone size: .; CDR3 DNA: TGTGCCAGCAGCCGTGAAAATTGGGCAGGTGGAAATGAAGCTTTCTTT; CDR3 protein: CASSRENWAGGNEAFF
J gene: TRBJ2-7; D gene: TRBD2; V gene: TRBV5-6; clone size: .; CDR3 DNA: TGTGCCAGCAGTAACCGGGGGGTGGCCTCCTACGAGCAGTACTTC; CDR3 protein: CASSNRGVASYEQYF
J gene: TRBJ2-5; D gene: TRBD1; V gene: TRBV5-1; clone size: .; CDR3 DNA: TGCGCCAGCAACAGGGGGAGTGCGGAGACCCAGTACTTC; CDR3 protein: CASNRGSAETQYF
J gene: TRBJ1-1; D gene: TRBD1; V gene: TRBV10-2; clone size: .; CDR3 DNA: TGCGCCAGCAGCTCGACAGGGGAGCTCGCTGAAGCTTTCTTT; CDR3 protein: CASSSTGELAEAFF
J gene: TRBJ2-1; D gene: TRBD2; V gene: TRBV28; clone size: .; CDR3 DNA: TGTGCCAGCATACCGGGACTAGCGGGAGTAAGCGATGAGCAGTTCTTC; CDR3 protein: CASIPGLAGVSDEQFF
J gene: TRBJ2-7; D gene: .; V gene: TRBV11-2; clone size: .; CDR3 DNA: TGTGCCAGCAGCTTATTGAGCTTGGCGACTAAAACCTACGAGCAGTACTTC; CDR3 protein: CASSLLSLATKTYEQYF
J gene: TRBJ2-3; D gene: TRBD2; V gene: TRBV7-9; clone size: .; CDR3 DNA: TGTGCCAGCCTTAGTCCTAGCGGGAGTAGGGATACGCAGTATTTT; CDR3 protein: CASLSPSGSRDTQYF
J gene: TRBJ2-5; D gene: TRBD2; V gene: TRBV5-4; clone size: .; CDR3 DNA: TGTGCCAGCAGCCGAGGACTAGAACCCCAAGAGACCCAGTACTTC; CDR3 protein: CASSRGLEPQETQYF
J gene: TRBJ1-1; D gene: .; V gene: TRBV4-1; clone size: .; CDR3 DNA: TGCGCCAGCAGTCCCTATCAGGTGGGGTCGGGGACTGAAGCTTTCTTT; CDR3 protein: CASSPYQVGSGTEAFF
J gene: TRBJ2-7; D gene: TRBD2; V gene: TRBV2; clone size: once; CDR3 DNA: TGTGCCAGCATTCCAGAAACTAGCGGGGTCTACGAGCAGTACTTC; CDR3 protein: CASIPETSGVYEQYF
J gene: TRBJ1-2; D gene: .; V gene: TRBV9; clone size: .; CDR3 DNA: TGTGCCAGCAGCCCTGGAGGATATGGCTACACCTTC; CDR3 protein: CASSPGGYGYTF
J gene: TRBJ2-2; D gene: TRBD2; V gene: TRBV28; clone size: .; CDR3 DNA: TGTGCCAGCAGCTACCGCGGGGGAACCGGGGAGCTGTTTTTT; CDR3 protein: CASSYRGGTGELFF
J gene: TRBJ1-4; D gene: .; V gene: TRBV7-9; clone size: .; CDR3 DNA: TGTGCCAGCAGCTTAAGACAGTCTAATGAAAAACTGTTTTTT; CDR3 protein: CASSLRQSNEKLFF
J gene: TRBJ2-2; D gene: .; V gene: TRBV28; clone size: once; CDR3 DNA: TGTGCCAGCAGTCCCCGTTTCGCCAGGGGATATACCGGGGAGCTGTTTTTT; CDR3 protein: CASSPRFARGYTGELFF
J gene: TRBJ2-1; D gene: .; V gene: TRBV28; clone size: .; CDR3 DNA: TGTGCCAGCAGTTTTAGGGGGAATGAGCAGTTCTTC; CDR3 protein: CASSFRGNEQFF
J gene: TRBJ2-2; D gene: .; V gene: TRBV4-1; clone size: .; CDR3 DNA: TGCGCCAGCAGCCCCCGGGCGGGCAGGAGGAACACCGGGGAGCTGTTTTTT; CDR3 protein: CASSPRAGRRNTGELFF
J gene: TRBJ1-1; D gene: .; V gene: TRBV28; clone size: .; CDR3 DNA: TGTGCCAGCAGTTTTTCTACCTTCATGAGGAACACTGAAGCTTTCTTT; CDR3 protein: CASSFSTFMRNTEAFF
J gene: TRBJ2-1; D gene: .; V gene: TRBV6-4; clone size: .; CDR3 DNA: TGTGCCAGCAGTGACTCAGCGACCTCCTACAATGAGCAGTTCTTC; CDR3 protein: CASSDSATSYNEQFF
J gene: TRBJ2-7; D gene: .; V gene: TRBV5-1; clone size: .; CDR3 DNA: TGCGCCAGCAGCGACGGGACAAGCGCCTACGAGCAGTACTTC; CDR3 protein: CASSDGTSAYEQYF
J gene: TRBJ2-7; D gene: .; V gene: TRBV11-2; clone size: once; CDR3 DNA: TGTGCCAGCAGCACCAGCTCCTACGAGCAGTACTTC; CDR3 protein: CASSTSSYEQYF
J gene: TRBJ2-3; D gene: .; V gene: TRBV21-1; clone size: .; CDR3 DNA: TGTGCCAGCACCGCGGGAGTTAACTGCTGGGTTACGCAGTATTTT; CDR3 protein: CASTAGVNCWVTQYF
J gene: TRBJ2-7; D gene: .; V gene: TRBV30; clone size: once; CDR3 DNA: TGTGCCTGGAGTCGGGACACGCGTGACGAGCAGTACTTC; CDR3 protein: CAWSRDTRDEQYF
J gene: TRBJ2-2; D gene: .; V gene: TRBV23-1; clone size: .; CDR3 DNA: TGCGCCAGCAGTCTAGAGTCGCGTGCCGGGGAGCTGTTTTTT; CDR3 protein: CASSLESRAGELFF
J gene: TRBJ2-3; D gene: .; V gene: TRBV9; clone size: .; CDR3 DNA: TGTGCCAGCAGCGTAGCGGAGACTAGAGCGGATACGCAGTATTTT; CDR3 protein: CASSVAETRADTQYF
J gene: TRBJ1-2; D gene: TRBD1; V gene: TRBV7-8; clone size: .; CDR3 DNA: TGTGCCAGCAGCCCAGGGGGACCTAATGGCTACACCTTC; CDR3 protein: CASSPGGPNGYTF
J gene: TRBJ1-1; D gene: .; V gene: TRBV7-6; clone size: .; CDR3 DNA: TGTGCCAGCAGCCCAACCCGGGGGGGCGCTGAAGCTTTCTTT; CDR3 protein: CASSPTRGGAEAFF
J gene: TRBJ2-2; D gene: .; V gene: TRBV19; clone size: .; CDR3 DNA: TGTGCCAGTACTTACACCACCGGGGAGCTGTTTTTT; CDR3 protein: CASTYTTGELFF
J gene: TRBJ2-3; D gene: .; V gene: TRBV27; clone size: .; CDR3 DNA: TGTGCCAGCAGTGCAGCGGTCGGCCTCTTCACAGATACGCAGTATTTT; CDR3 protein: CASSAAVGLFTDTQYF